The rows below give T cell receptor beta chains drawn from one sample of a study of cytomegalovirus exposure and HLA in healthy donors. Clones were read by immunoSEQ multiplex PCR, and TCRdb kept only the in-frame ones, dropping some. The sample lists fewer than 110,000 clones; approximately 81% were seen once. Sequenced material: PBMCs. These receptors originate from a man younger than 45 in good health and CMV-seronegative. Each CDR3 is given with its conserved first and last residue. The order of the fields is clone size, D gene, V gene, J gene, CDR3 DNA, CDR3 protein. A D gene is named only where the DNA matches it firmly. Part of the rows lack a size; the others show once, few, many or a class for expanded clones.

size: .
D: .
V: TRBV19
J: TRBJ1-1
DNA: TGTGCCAGTCGAGGTCAGGGCTCGACTCCGAACACTGAAGCTTTCTTT
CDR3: CASRGQGSTPNTEAFF

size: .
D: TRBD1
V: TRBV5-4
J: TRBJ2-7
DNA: TGTGCCAGCAGCGCGGGACAGGGGAAAGACTCCTACGAGCAGTACTTC
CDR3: CASSAGQGKDSYEQYF

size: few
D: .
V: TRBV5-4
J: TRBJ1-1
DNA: TGTGCCAGCAGCTATCGGGGTACTGAAGCTTTCTTT
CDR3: CASSYRGTEAFF

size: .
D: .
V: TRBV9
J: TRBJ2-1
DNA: TGTGCCAGCAGCCCTGCCCCTAAGGGGCGTGGTGAGCAGTTCTTC
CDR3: CASSPAPKGRGEQFF

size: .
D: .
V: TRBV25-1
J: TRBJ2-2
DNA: TGTGCCAGCAGGGACACGGGGGTCAGAGGGGAGCTGTTTTTT
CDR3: CASRDTGVRGELFF

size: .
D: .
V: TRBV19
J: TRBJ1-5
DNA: TGTGCCAGTAGTATGCAGGGTGCGGTTCAGCCCCAGCATTTT
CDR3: CASSMQGAVQPQHF

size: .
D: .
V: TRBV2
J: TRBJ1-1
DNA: TGTGCCAGCCCGGGGTCCTTAGGGAACACTGAAGCTTTCTTT
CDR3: CASPGSLGNTEAFF

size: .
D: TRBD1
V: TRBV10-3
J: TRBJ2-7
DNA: TGTGCCACCGTGGGGACAGGGATCGACGAGCAGTACTTC
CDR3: CATVGTGIDEQYF

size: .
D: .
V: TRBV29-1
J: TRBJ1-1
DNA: TGCAGCGTTGACAGGAACACTGAAGCTTTCTTT
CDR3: CSVDRNTEAFF

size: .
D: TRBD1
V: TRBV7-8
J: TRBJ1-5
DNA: TGTGCCAGCAGCCCAGGGGGGCACAATCAGCCCCAGCATTTT
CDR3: CASSPGGHNQPQHF

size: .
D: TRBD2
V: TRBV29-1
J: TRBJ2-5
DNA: TGCAGCGTTAACCCCCGCGGGGGAGCCCAAGAGACCCAGTACTTC
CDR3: CSVNPRGGAQETQYF